The entry that follows covers one TCR beta chain sequence. No cognate antigen has been identified for it. No base qualities exist here, and no much larger clone lies one base off it. At one collaborating source in Seattle, patients were enrolled during active infection and were followed longitudinally through the course of disease. Collaborating institutions collected whole blood in K2EDTA tubes following their own protocols. For TCRbeta analysis, collaborators shipped samples in one of three forms: frozen whole blood, isolated PBMCs, or DNA extracted from either of those sample types. This sample is part of a study of blood T cell repertoires in COVID-19 (dated by TCRdb to about 2020). Describing the broader study: Samples covering the acute and convalescent phases of COVID-19 were provided by collaborators in the United States, Italy and Spain. The prospective study material was composed of cDNA or gDNA derived from T cells, B-cell-depleted T cells, or PBMCs. Deeply sampled blood TCRbeta repertoires from subjects exposed to, actively infected with, or recovered from COVID-19 were included in the dataset. The repertoires were made available in a free public database intended to serve as a resource for research on the immune response to SARS-CoV-2. The samples were drawn from two sources: the first 160 participants of the ongoing ImmuneRACE study, and 1,254 subjects contributed by 6 global collaborators. The sample metadata nearly always contained a de-identified subject ID, COVID-19 status, age in years and sex. Where available, HLA class I and class II types were obtained from metadata supplied by the sample provider rather than from assay-based typing. Findings and caveats that apply to the study as a whole: The amount of clinical and demographic metadata varied by source and participant and was provided uncurated.

The immunoSEQ Assay, a bias-controlled multiplex PCR, was used to amplify TCRbeta CDR3 regions from genomic DNA. Concerning the study's data processing: Within the assay, amplification of reference gene primers was used to estimate how many nucleated cells each sample contained. To quantify the absolute abundance of each unique TCRbeta CDR3 rearrangement, sequence reads were collapsed and filtered. For each sample, productive Simpson clonality was calculated as the square root of Simpson's diversity index over productive rearrangements. The clones in this table, taken by TCRdb from immuneACCESS, are in-frame only. Not every clone is retained; where verified, under half of the shortfall comes from an unresolved V gene, and the cause of the rest is unknown. The V and J calls and clone size come from that table; D and trimming were worked out from the DNA. Within this sample are roughly 130,000 clones, with 90% of them counted one time only. 4.6% of the sample comes from the top ten.

Spanning cysteine to phenylalanine, the CDR3 consists of 13 amino acids. The CDR3 DNA has 39 bases and is translated from base 1. Via the germline V gene, CDR1 is MGHRA and CDR2 YSYEKL. Trimming at the junction amounts to 4 bases on V and 4 bases on J, and the germline ends lie 10 bases apart. The rearranged chain carries TRBV4-1 and TRBJ2-5; TRBD2 might be the D gene, on 5 matching bases. This sequence originates from a man in his sixties with COVID-19, enrolled during active disease. The sequencing sample was made of peripheral blood. The CDR3 amino acid sequence is: CASSPEAGETQYF. Read as DNA, the sequence is TGCGCCAGCAGCCCGGAGGCGGGAGAGACCCAGTACTTC.